This record looks at one T cell receptor (beta chain) sequence and its context. The data were obtained in a study of T cells in Graves' hyperthyroidism and ophthalmopathy. What was amplified from RNA transcripts were TCR beta CDR3 regions. The TCR CDR3 was amplified in a first-round RT-PCR using the HTBI primer set. TCRdb redid the calling of the multiplex PCR reads with MiXCR, one entry per CDR3 protein. The profile shows 75,000 to 100,000 distinct CDR3 sequences, around 50% of them singletons. Germline V CDR1 and CDR2: SEHNR, FQNEAQ (reference sequence). V was clipped by 3 bases and J by 5 bases, with 19 bases between them. The CDR3 spans 16 residues.

The chain employs TRBV7-9 and TRBJ1-2, with D unresolved. Material: blood. The source of this sequence is a woman between 40 and 55 years old with Graves' hyperthyroidism. The CDR3 DNA reads as TGTGCCAGCAGCTTTACGGGAGCGGGCGCTTGGTATGGCTACACCTTC. Protein sequence: CASSFTGAGAWYGYTF.